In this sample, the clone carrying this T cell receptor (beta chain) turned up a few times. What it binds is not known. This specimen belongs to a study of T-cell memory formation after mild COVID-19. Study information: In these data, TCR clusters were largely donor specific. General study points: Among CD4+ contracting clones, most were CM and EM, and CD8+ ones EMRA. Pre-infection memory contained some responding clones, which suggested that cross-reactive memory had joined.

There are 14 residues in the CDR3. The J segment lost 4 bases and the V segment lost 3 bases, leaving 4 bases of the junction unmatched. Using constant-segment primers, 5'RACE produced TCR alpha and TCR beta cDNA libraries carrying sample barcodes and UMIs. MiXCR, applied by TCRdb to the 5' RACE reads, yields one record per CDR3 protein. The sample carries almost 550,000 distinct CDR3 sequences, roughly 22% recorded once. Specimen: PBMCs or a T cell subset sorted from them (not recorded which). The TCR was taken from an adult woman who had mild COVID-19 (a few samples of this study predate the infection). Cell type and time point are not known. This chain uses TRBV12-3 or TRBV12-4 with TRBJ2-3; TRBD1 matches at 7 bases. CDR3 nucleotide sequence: TGTGCCAGCAGTTTGAGGGGGCCTGCAGATACGCAGTATTTT. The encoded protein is CASSLRGPADTQYF.